The present T cell receptor (beta chain) was sequenced within a study of T cells after yellow fever vaccination. Study results and limitations: Once the booster was given, most primary-vaccination clones reappeared, at 95% to 97% for CD4 and more than 85% for CD8. Of the clonotypes, a small share occurred in both CD4 and CD8 compartments.

TCRdb ran MiXCR on the 5' RACE reads and lists one entry per CDR3 protein. The sample consists of fewer than 450,000 distinct CDR3 sequences, roughly 8.3% of them appearing once. This clonotype was counted a few times. Its matching antigen is unknown. The sequence came from a man aged 18 to 29 who received the YFV17D yellow fever vaccine. The sequenced sample was PBMCs, obtained more than 40 days after the first yellow fever vaccination.

The DNA of the CDR3 is TGTGCCAGCAGCTCTCAGGGGGGCACTGAAGCTTTCTTT. Protein: CASSSQGGTEAFF. V and J are TRBV7-9 and TRBJ1-1; TRBD1 matches 7 bases. Per the germline V gene, CDR1 is SEHNR and CDR2 is FQNEAQ (reference sequence). After removal of 4 bases from V and 4 bases from J, the junction contained 3 bases not matched to a gene. This CDR3 has 13 amino acids.